In its sample, the clone carrying this TCR beta chain was seen many times. What it binds is unknown. The entry originates in a study of T-cell reconstitution after alpha-beta-depleted transplantation in children. General study findings and limits: Alpha-beta T cells about two months after transplant reportedly derived from several hundred expanded graft clones. Some patients' high day-60 TCRbeta diversity was traced to surviving recipient T cells and thymic progenitors. T-cell counts and diversity at one year post-transplant came mainly from newly produced T cells.

Construction of the TCRbeta library involved unique molecular identifiers. TCRdb reprocessed the PCR reads with MiXCR, giving one entry per CDR3 protein. This table has 780,000 or so distinct CDR3 sequences, 16% appearing once. V was pared by 6 bases and J by 5 bases, with 11 bases of the junction left unmatched. The germline V gene has CDR1 DFQATT and CDR2 SNEGSKA (reference sequence). This CDR3 has 14 amino acids. The TCR was taken from a male patient between 10 and 17 years old who had a stem cell transplant for acute lymphoblastic leukemia, so the T cells may come from the graft donor. The chain links TRBV20-1 to TRBJ2-5, with TRBD2 matching 8 bases. The source material was PBMCs, mostly from graft donor cells, sampled 360 days after TCRalphabeta/CD19-depleted stem cell transplant. The CDR3 bases are TGCAGTGCCCTACGACCGGGGGGGGCGGAGACCCAGTACTTC. Its protein product is CSALRPGGAETQYF.